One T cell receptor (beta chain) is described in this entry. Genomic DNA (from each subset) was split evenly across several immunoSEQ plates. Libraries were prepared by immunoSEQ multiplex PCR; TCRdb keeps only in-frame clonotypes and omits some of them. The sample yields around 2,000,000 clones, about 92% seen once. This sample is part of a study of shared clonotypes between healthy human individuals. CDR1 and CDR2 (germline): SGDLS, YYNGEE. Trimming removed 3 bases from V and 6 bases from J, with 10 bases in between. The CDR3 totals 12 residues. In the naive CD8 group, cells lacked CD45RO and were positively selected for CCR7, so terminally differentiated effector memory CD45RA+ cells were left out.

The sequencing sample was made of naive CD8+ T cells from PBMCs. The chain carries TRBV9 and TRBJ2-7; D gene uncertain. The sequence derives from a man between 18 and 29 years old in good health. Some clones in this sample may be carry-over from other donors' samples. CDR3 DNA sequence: TGTGCCAGCAGCGGTCGCTTCGGCGAGCAGTACTTC. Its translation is CASSGRFGEQYF.